This TCR beta chain was recovered during a study of blood T cell repertoires in COVID-19. Clones were read by immunoSEQ multiplex PCR, and TCRdb kept only the in-frame ones, dropping some. The table includes 150,000 or so clones, 80% to 90% detected once. Sequencing used peripheral blood. The sequence came from a human donor in a cohort sampled during active COVID-19.

The CDR3 loop is CASSIGLAGESDTQYF. DNA of the CDR3: TGTGCCAGCAGCATAGGACTAGCGGGAGAATCTGATACGCAGTATTTT. J is TRBJ2-3 and V is TRBV5-6; TRBD2 agrees at 13 bases. The CDR3 covers 16 residues. Per germline, CDR1 SGHDT and CDR2 YYEEEE. V shed 4 bases, J shed 6 bases, and the junction held 8 bases outside the gene matches.